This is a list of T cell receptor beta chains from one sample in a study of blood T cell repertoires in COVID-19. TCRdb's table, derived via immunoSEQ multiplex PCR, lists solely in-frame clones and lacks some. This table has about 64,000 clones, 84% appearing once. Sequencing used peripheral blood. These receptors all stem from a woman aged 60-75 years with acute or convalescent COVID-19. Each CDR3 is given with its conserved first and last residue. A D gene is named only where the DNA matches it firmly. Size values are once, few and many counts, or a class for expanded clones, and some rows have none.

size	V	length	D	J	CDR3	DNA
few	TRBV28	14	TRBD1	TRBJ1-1	CASSFDRGLTEAFF	TGTGCCAGCAGTTTCGACAGGGGGCTCACTGAAGCTTTCTTT
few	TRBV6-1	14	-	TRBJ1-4	CASTDQGHNEKLFF	TGTGCCAGCACTGACCAGGGGCATAATGAAAAACTGTTTTTT
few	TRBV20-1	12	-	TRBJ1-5	CSASLSGQPQHF	TGCAGTGCTAGTCTGTCAGGTCAGCCCCAGCATTTT
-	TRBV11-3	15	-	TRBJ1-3	CASSLDGYSGNTIYF	TGTGCCAGCAGCTTAGACGGGTACTCTGGAAACACCATATATTTT
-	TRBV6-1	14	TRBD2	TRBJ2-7	CASSEPGRAYEQYF	TGTGCCAGCAGTGAACCAGGGAGGGCCTACGAGCAGTACTTC
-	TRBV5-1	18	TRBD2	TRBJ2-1	CASSLVPSGGALHNEQFF	TGCGCCAGCAGCTTGGTGCCAAGCGGGGGGGCCTTGCACAATGAGCAGTTCTTC
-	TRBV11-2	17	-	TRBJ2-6	CASSLVLGTVGANVLTF	TGTGCCAGCAGCTTAGTCCTGGGCACCGTCGGGGCCAACGTCCTGACTTTC
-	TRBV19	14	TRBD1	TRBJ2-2	CASKGGADTGELFF	TGTGCCAGTAAAGGGGGCGCGGACACCGGGGAGCTGTTTTTT
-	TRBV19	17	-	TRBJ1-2	CASSSTSQGLQVYGYTF	TGTGCCAGTAGTTCTACCTCGCAGGGACTTCAGGTCTATGGCTACACCTTC
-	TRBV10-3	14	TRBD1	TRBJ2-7	CATTGGQGIYEQYF	TGTGCCACTACGGGGGGACAGGGGATATACGAGCAGTACTTC